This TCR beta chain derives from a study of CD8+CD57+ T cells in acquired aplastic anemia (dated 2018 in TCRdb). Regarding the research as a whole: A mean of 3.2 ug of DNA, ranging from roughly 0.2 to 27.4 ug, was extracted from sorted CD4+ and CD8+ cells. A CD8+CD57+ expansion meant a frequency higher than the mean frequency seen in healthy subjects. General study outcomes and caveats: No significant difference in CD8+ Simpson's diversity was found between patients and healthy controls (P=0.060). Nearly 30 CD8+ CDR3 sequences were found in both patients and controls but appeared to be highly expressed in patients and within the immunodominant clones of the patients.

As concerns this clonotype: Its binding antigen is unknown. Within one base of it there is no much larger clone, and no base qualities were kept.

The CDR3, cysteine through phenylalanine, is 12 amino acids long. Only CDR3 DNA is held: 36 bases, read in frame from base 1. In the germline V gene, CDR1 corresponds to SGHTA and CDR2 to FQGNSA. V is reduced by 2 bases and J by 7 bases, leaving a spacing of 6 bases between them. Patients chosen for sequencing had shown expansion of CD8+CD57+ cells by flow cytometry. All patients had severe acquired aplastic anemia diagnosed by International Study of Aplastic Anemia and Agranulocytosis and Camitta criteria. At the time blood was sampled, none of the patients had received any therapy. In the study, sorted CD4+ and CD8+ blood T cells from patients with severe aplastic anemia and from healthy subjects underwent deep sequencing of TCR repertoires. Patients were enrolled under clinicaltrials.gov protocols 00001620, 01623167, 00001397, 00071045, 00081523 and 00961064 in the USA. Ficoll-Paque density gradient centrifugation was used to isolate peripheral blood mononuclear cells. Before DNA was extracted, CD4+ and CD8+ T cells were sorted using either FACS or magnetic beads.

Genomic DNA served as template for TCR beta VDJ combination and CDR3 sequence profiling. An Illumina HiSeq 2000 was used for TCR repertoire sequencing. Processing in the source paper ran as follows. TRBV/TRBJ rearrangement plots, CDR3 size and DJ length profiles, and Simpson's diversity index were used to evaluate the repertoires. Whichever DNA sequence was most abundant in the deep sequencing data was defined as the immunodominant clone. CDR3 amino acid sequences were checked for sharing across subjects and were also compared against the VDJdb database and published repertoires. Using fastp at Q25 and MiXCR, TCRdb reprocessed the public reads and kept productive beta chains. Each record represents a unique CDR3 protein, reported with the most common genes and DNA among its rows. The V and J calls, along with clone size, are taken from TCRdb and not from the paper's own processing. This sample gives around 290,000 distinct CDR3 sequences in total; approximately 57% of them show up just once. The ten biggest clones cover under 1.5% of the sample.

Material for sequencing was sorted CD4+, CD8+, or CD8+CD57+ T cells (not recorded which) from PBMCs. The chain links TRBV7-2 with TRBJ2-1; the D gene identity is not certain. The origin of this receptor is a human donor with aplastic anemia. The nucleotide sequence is TGTGCCAGCAGCTTACATGGGAATGAGCAGTTCTTC. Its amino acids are CASSLHGNEQFF.